In its sample, the clone carrying this T cell receptor (beta chain) was seen a few times. Its antigen remains unknown. The sample originates from a study of blood T cells in healthy people across ages. Broader study findings: Long-lived donors carried more naive CD4+ cells and greater diversity than aged donors.

Then a second PCR, running roughly 7 to 11 cycles, was carried out with a sample-barcoded 5' primer and a J-beta primer mix. TCRdb used MiXCR to reprocess the 5' RACE reads, holding one entry per CDR3 protein. Counted here are approximately 1,700,000 distinct CDR3 sequences, roughly two fifths occurring once; the ten biggest clones make up 23%. The V end lost 3 bases, the J end lost 7 bases, and 16 bases lay between the germline ends. Germline-derived CDR1 and CDR2 are KGHDR and SFDVKD. This CDR3 region has 15 residues. The sequencing input was blood. The sequence derives from a human donor in good health. V usage is TRBV24-1 and J usage is TRBJ2-3; maybe TRBD1 (6 bases). The CDR3 loop is CATSDQDSLANTQYF. The CDR3 nucleotides are TGTGCCACCAGTGATCAGGACAGCCTAGCAAATACGCAGTATTTT.